The entry below describes one TCR beta chain. This specimen belongs to a study of OX40 agonist ivuxolimab in advanced cancers. On cycle 4 day 1 and cycle 7 day 1, as well as at baseline, blood was sampled. Here immunoSEQ multiplex PCR was the method, and the copy in TCRdb shows in-frame clones only, minus some. The sample shows 60,000 to 90,000 clones, 87% of them seen only once. This sequence originates from an adult with an advanced solid tumor such as melanoma, head and neck, liver or kidney cancer. The specimen was CD4+ or CD8+ T cells sorted from blood, collected in a trial of the OX40 agonist ivuxolimab.

The CDR3, as DNA: TGTGCCAGCAGTTATCTGGGAAATGGCTACACCTTC. Translation gives CASSYLGNGYTF. This chain connects TRBV6-5 to TRBJ1-2; D is uncertain. The CDR3 runs to 12 residues. CDR1 MNHEY and CDR2 SVGAGI come from the germline V gene. V lost 3 bases and J 6 bases, leaving 8 bases between the germline ends.